This T cell receptor beta chain was documented in a study of blood T cell repertoires in COVID-19. The CDR3 length is 14 residues. V was shortened by 3 bases and J by 0 bases, with 8 bases between the two germline ends. Germline V gives CDR1 KGHSH, CDR2 LQKENI. TCRdb keeps only in-frame clones here, not all; method: immunoSEQ multiplex PCR. The table shows just under 50,000 clones, with about 82% occurring only once. The material sequenced was peripheral blood. The chain is built from TRBV18 and TRBJ1-1, with D possibly matching TRBD1 (5 bases). This clonotype originated in a human donor in a cohort sampled during active COVID-19. The CDR3 loop reads CASSPVQVNTEAFF. CDR3 coding DNA: TGTGCCAGCTCACCGGTACAGGTGAACACTGAAGCTTTCTTT.